The 3 T cell receptor beta chains below were found in one sample sequenced in a study of T cell responses to AZD1222 COVID-19 vaccine. Measured with immunoSEQ multiplex PCR; TCRdb has only the in-frame clones, and not every one. The table has 100,000 or so clones, 87% seen once. The material sequenced was peripheral blood, taken on day 0 of AZD1222 vaccination. The source of these receptors is an adult in good health.

This sequence joins TRBV7-9 and TRBJ1-1; D is ambiguous. Trimming cost V 1 base and J 1 base, with 7 bases left between them. CDR1 and CDR2 from the germline V gene are SEHNR and FQNEAQ (reference sequence). The CDR3 length is 14 residues. CDR3 region: CASSLGPTNTEAFF. In nucleotides, the CDR3 is TGTGCCAGCAGCTTAGGACCAACGAACACTGAAGCTTTCTTT.

This clone was observed once. V and J are TRBV25-1 and TRBJ2-6; TRBD1 matches 7 bases. The V gene's germline CDR1 is MGHDK and CDR2 SYGVNS. Losses at the gene ends were 2 bases for V and 0 bases for J; bases not matched to a gene: 4. The CDR3 has 17 residues. This chain's CDR3 is CASSEHRGSSGANVLTF. DNA for the CDR3: TGTGCCAGCAGTGAACACAGGGGCAGCTCTGGGGCCAACGTCCTGACTTTC.

The chain combines TRBV7-3 with TRBJ2-1; 9 bases line up with TRBD2. Germline-derived CDR1 and CDR2 are SGHTA and FQGTGA. The V gene end was trimmed by 0 bases and the J gene end by 7 bases; junction bases not matched to a gene: 7. This CDR3 region has 16 residues. The CDR3 sequence: CASSLTLAGGRNEQFF. CDR3 in DNA: TGTGCCAGCAGCTTAACGCTCGCGGGAGGGCGTAATGAGCAGTTCTTC.